One and the same sample provided the 18 T cell receptor beta chains below, sequenced in a study of T cells in women clearing cervical HPV infection. The table came from immunoSEQ multiplex PCR; TCRdb's copy has only in-frame clones and leaves some out. This table holds 10,000 to 15,000 clones. Sequenced: blood buffy coat. Every receptor here comes from a woman between 18 and 70 years old with a cervical HPV16 infection that either progressed to CIN3+ or cleared (not recorded which).

This CDR3 reads CASSLQLRNSPLHF. The part of the CDR3 DNA that was read is TGTGCCAGCAGCTTACAACTCCGGAATTCACCC. This sequence joins TRBV7-8 and TRBJ1-6; D gene uncertain. The DNA ends 3 residues before the CDR3 does, and the rest of the CDR3 is filled in from the germline J gene. Germline V gene data show CDR1 as SGHVS and CDR2 as FQNEAQ. CDR3 length: 14 amino acids. Trimming removed 2 bases at V and 7 bases at J, with 9 bases between.

On this clone: The read comes to an end 3 residues before the CDR3 does, leaving the germline J gene to fill in the end. The chain has TRBV19 and TRBJ2-2; D might be TRBD2 (5 bases). CDR1 LNHDA and CDR2 SQIVND come from the germline V gene (reference sequence). The length of the CDR3 is 15 residues. The CDR3 loop reads CASSTKGLTNEKLFF. CDR3 DNA, as far as it was read: TGTGCCAGTAGTACAAAAGGGCTGACTAATGAAAAG.

A remark on this clone: With the read ending 3 residues before the CDR3 end, the germline J gene is used to fill in that end. The chain has TRBV19 and TRBJ2-2, with 7 bases lining up with TRBD2. The CDR3 consists of 15 residues. Germline V CDR1 and CDR2: LNHDA, SQIVND (reference sequence). CDR3 DNA, as far as it was read: TGTGCCAGTAGTCCCAGCGGGACTGGGGCCAACGTG. The encoded protein is CASSPSGTGANV. The complete CDR3 sequence is CASSPSGTGANVLFF. The full variable domain, completed using reference TRBV19 and TRBJ2-2, is DGGITQSPKYLFRKEGQNVTLSCEQNLNHDAMYWYRQDPGQGLRLIYYSQIVNDFQKGDIAEGYSVSREKKESFPLTVTSAQKNPTAFYLCASSPSGTGANVLFFGEGSRLTVL.

On this clone: Read coverage stops 3 residues before the CDR3 terminus; the germline J gene supplies the remainder. This rearrangement joins TRBV4-2 to TRBJ2-5, with 13 nucleotides matching TRBD2. Germline CDR1 and CDR2: LGHNA and YNFKEQ. The CDR3 totals 16 residues. V shed 3 bases and J 5 bases; nucleotides not matched to a gene: 6. The CDR3 loop reads CASSQNALAGGETQYF. CDR3 DNA (partial): TGTGCCAGCAGCCAGAACGCACTAGCGGGGGGGGAGACC.

The CDR3 DNA, read in part, is TGTGCCAGTAGTAATAGAGGC. Its translation is CASSNRG. The entire CDR3 protein is CASSNRGYTF. The V gene is TRBV19, the J gene TRBJ1-2; D ambiguous. The read falls 3 residues short of the CDR3 end, and the missing part is taken from the germline J gene. Germline V CDR1 and CDR2: LNHDA, SQIVND (reference sequence). This CDR3 has 10 residues.

With respect to this clone: The read falls 3 residues short of the CDR3 end, and the missing part is taken from the germline J gene. V usage is TRBV6-2 or TRBV6-3 and J usage is TRBJ1-2; D may be TRBD1 (6 bases). Germline V gives CDR1 MNHEY, CDR2 SVGEGT. The CDR3 extends over 15 amino acids. The CDR3: CASSPPSGGPANYTF. The sequenced CDR3 bases are TGTGCCAGCAGCCCCCCCAGCGGGGGGCCTGCTAAC.

Note on this clone: The read terminates 3 residues before the CDR3 end, so the remaining end is supplied by the germline J gene. The chain has TRBV20-1 and TRBJ2-1; 7 bases align to TRBD1. CDR1 and CDR2 from the germline V gene are DFQATT and SNEGSKA (reference sequence). The CDR3 runs 12 residues. Trimming took 4 bases from V and 8 from J; bases not matched to a gene: 5. This CDR3 is CSAKTGFYEQFF. CDR3 DNA (partial): TGCAGTGCTAAGACAGGGTTCTATGAG.

The CDR3 region is CASSLSSGKDTQYF. The sequenced CDR3 bases are TGCGCCAGCAGCCTCTCATCGGGGAAGGATACG. V gene TRBV4-1 combines with J gene TRBJ2-3, with D possibly TRBD2 on 5 matching bases. Coverage ceases 3 residues before the CDR3 finishes, and the germline J gene fills in the end. The CDR3 is made up of 14 amino acids. The germline V gene encodes CDR1 MGHRA and CDR2 YSYEKL. Deletions cut 4 bases from V and 6 bases from J, with 14 bases between.

As concerns this clone: The read halts 3 residues ahead of the CDR3 end, with the missing end drawn from the germline J gene. The rearrangement joins TRBV5-4 to TRBJ2-5; 8 nucleotides line up with TRBD2. Germline V lookup: CDR1 SGHNT, CDR2 YYREEE (reference sequence). The CDR3 is made up of 14 amino acids. V lost 2 bases, J lost 1 base, and 1 base stayed unmatched. The CDR3 DNA, read in part, is TGTGCCAGCAGCTTAGGACTAGCCCAAGAGACC. Amino acids: CASSLGLAQET. The entire CDR3 protein is CASSLGLAQETQYF.

Regarding this clone: The CDR3 goes on 3 residues after the read ends, and that part is filled in from the germline J gene. The rearrangement links TRBV20-1 to TRBJ2-1, with 9 bases that match TRBD1. V dropped 3 bases and J dropped 8; count of bases not matched to a gene: 17. The CDR3 consists of 17 residues. Per the germline V gene, CDR1 is DFQATT and CDR2 is SNEGSKA (reference sequence). The CDR3 bases that were read are TGCAGTGCTAGGGAAAGAACCGGGACAGGGTATGGGTATGAG. Its translation: CSARERTGTGYGYE. The full CDR3 is CSARERTGTGYGYEQFF.

Comments on this clone: The read terminates 3 residues ahead of where the CDR3 ends, so the germline J gene completes it. The chain joins TRBV2 to TRBJ2-7, with 7 bases aligning to TRBD1. The CDR3 runs 14 residues. In germline, CDR1 is SNHLY, CDR2 FYNNEI. V shed 4 bases and J 4 bases; nucleotides not matched to a gene: 7. This CDR3 reads CASSGTGARYEQYF. Incomplete CDR3 DNA: TGTGCCAGCAGTGGGACAGGAGCTCGATACGAG.

With regard to this clone: From the germline J gene comes the end of the CDR3, since the read stops 3 residues before it. V gene TRBV20-1 combines with J gene TRBJ1-5; 7 nucleotides match TRBD1. The CDR3 is 15 residues long. V trimming: 3 bases; J trimming: 0 bases; junction bases outside the gene matches: 5. Germline V gene data show CDR1 as DFQATT and CDR2 as SNEGSKA (reference sequence). The CDR3 is CSASRGAASNQPQHF. CDR3 bases read: TGCAGTGCTAGCAGGGGGGCAGCTAGCAATCAGCCC.

To note about this clone: The read falls 3 residues short of the CDR3 end, and the missing part is taken from the germline J gene. V is TRBV7-6 and J is TRBJ2-3; TRBD2 is a possible D gene (5 bases). This CDR3 spans 15 amino acids. Germline loops: CDR1 SGHVS, CDR2 FNYEAQ. V dropped 1 base and J dropped 0 bases, with 8 bases sitting between them. The part of the CDR3 DNA that was read is TGTGCCAGCAGCTTAGGTTCGGGGAGCACAGATACG. Amino acids: CASSLGSGSTDT. The whole CDR3 protein reads CASSLGSGSTDTQYF.

The CDR3 spells CASLTDRESGQPQHF. The CDR3 DNA, read in part, is TGTGCCAGCTTGACCGACAGGGAGTCTGGGCAGCCC. The V and J genes are TRBV2 and TRBJ1-5; 7 nucleotides line up with TRBD1. The missing CDR3 end, 3 residues past where the read stops, is filled in from the germline J gene. CDR1 is SNHLY and CDR2 is FYNNEI in the germline V gene. Unmatched junction bases numbered 14, after V lost 8 bases and J lost 7 bases. This CDR3 comprises 15 residues.

As to this clone: The read ends 3 residues before the CDR3 terminus; that terminus is restored from the germline J gene. V and J are TRBV30 and TRBJ1-1; no definite D call. The CDR3 length is 12 residues. Germline loops: CDR1 GTSNPN, CDR2 SVGIG (reference sequence). Partial CDR3 DNA: TGTGCCTGGAGTCCCGCCAGGTCGCAA. It yields the protein CAWSPARSQ. The whole CDR3 sequence is CAWSPARSQAFF.

Of note for this clone: From the germline J gene comes the end of the CDR3, since the read stops 3 residues before it. The chain employs TRBV19 and TRBJ1-4; D might be TRBD1 (6 bases). The CDR3 covers 18 residues. CDR1 and CDR2 from the germline V gene are LNHDA and SQIVND (reference sequence). CDR3 sequence: CASSQTAGTTTGANVLFF. The part of the CDR3 DNA that was read is TGTGCCAGTAGCCAAACCGCCGGGACAACAACTGGGGCCAACGTA. Using reference TRBV19 and TRBJ1-4 for the parts outside the CDR3, the full variable domain is DGGITQSPKYLFRKEGQNVTLSCEQNLNHDAMYWYRQDPGQGLRLIYYSQIVNDFQKGDIAEGYSVSREKKESFPLTVTSAQKNPTAFYLCASSQTAGTTTGANVLFFGSGTQLSVL.

Of note for this clone: The sequence runs out 3 residues before the end of the CDR3; the remainder is reconstructed from the germline J gene. The gene calls are TRBV6-2 or TRBV6-3 and TRBJ2-5; TRBD2 aligns across 12 bases. CDR3 length: 14 residues. The germline CDR1 and CDR2 sequences are MNHEY and SVGEGT. V trimming: 5 bases; J trimming: 7 bases; junction bases outside the gene matches: 5. The CDR3 region is CASSGLAGSGTQYF. Partial CDR3 DNA: TGTGCCAGCAGTGGACTAGCGGGGAGTGGGACC.

Worth noting for this clone: The CDR3 is cut off 3 residues early in the read; its end comes from the germline J gene. The chain couples TRBV6-4 to TRBJ2-2; 9 positions agree with TRBD1. Germline lookup yields CDR1 MRHNA and CDR2 SNTAGT. The CDR3 has 16 amino acids. J was trimmed by 1 base and V by 10 bases; bases with no gene match: 10. The DNA read from the CDR3 is TGTGCCACCCGGGACAGGGTAAAAAGGAACACCGGGGAG. It yields the protein CATRDRVKRNTGE. The CDR3 in its entirety is CATRDRVKRNTGELFF.